One and the same sample provided the 25 T cell receptor beta chains below, sequenced in a study of T cells in Graves' hyperthyroidism and ophthalmopathy. The investigators amplified TCR beta CDR3 regions from RNA transcripts. The study used the HTBI primer set for a first-round RT-PCR of the TCR CDR3. TCRdb independently ran MiXCR on the multiplex PCR reads; one entry per CDR3 protein. Of about 300,000 distinct CDR3 sequences in the sample, 13% are singletons; the top ten hold roughly 8%. Source material: blood. These receptors all stem from a woman in her 30s with Graves' hyperthyroidism that later progressed to Graves' ophthalmopathy.

Many counts were recorded for this clonotype. This chain links TRBV13 with TRBJ2-7; D call uncertain. The CDR3 has 16 residues. Germline values: CDR1 PRHDT, CDR2 FYEKMQ (reference sequence). V was clipped by 6 bases and J by 0 bases, with 18 bases between them. The CDR3 nucleotides read TGTGCCAGCAGTTATACCCCGAGGTTTGGCTCCTACGAGCAGTACTTC. Translated, it gives CASSYTPRFGSYEQYF. Drawing the rest from reference TRBV13 and TRBJ2-7, the complete variable domain is AAGVIQSPRHLIKEKRETATLKCYPIPRHDTVYWYQQGPGQDPQFLISFYEKMQSDKGSIPDRFSAQQFSDYHSELNMSSLELGDSALYFCASSYTPRFGSYEQYFGPGTRLTVT.

This clonotype was counted ten times or more. CDR3 in DNA: TGTGCCTGGAGTGTAGGAGGGTCTGACTCCTACGAGCAGTACTTC. Translation: CAWSVGGSDSYEQYF. V and J are TRBV30 and TRBJ2-7; TRBD2 might be the D (6 bases). The CDR3 extends over 15 amino acids. Germline CDR1 GTSNPN, CDR2 SVGIG (reference sequence). Trimming removed 0 bases at V and 0 bases at J, with 12 bases between.

This clonotype was counted ten times or more. The V call is TRBV7-9, the J call TRBJ1-2; 7 bases line up with TRBD1. The CDR3 loop spans 15 amino acids. Germline V gene sequence: CDR1 SEHNR, CDR2 FQNEAQ (reference sequence). The J segment lost 3 bases and the V segment lost 4 bases, leaving 8 bases of the junction unmatched. This chain's CDR3 is CASSSTGQLYYGYTF. The CDR3 region has the DNA TGTGCCAGCAGCTCAACGGGACAGCTATACTATGGCTACACCTTC.

This clonotype was detected ten times or more. V gene TRBV9 combines with J gene TRBJ1-1, with D tentatively TRBD1 (5 bases). Germline V gene data show CDR1 as SGDLS and CDR2 as YYNGEE. V shed 2 bases and J shed 1 base, with 6 bases lying between them. There are 13 residues in the CDR3. CDR3 region: CASSVTGNTEAFF. Written as DNA, the CDR3 is TGTGCCAGCAGCGTTACAGGGAACACTGAAGCTTTCTTT. Looking up the rest from reference TRBV9 and TRBJ1-1 gives the full variable domain: DSGVTQTPKHLITATGQRVTLRCSPRSGDLSVYWYQQSLDQGLQFLIQYYNGEERAKGNILERFSAQQFPDLHSELNLSSLELGDSALYFCASSVTGNTEAFFGQGTRLTVV.

J is TRBJ2-4 and V is TRBV3-2; the table's D gene call, TRBD1, was not cross checked with the DNA. TRBV3-2 is an annotated pseudogene. This CDR3 region has 16 residues. CDR3 loop: CASSQTSDRGENIQYF. The CDR3, as DNA: TGTGCCAGCAGCCAAACCTCGGACAGGGGGGAGAACATTCAGTACTTC.

The table lists this clonotype with many counts. The CDR3 DNA reads TGTGCCAGCAGCAACGACCCGAACACTGAAGCTTTCTTT. It yields the protein CASSNDPNTEAFF. The V call is TRBV7-3, the J call TRBJ1-1; the D is unclear. This CDR3 region has 13 residues. Germline V gene lookup returns CDR1 SGHTA and CDR2 FQGTGA. The V end lost 5 bases, the J end lost 1 base, and 8 bases lay between the germline ends.

Ten or more counts support this clonotype. The chain's CDR3 is CSANDPWDLTSYEQYF. The DNA of the CDR3 is TGCAGTGCTAACGACCCCTGGGACTTGACTTCCTACGAGCAGTACTTC. V usage is TRBV20-1 and J usage is TRBJ2-7; TRBD2 is a possible D gene (6 bases). Trimming removed 4 bases at V and 1 base at J, with 20 bases between. Germline V gene data show CDR1 as DFQATT and CDR2 as SNEGSKA (reference sequence). The CDR3 is 16 residues long.

This clonotype has a count of ten or more. The chain recombines TRBV7-2 with TRBJ2-1; D not certain. CDR3 length equals 16 residues. V lost 5 bases and J 0 bases, leaving 14 bases between the germline ends. Germline CDR1 is SGHTA and CDR2 is FQGNSA. This CDR3 reads CASSAAKEISYNEQFF. The CDR3 coding sequence is TGTGCCAGCAGCGCGGCAAAGGAGATCTCCTACAATGAGCAGTTCTTC.

Ten or more counts support this clonotype. V usage is TRBV27 and J usage is TRBJ2-3; 8 nucleotides agree with TRBD2. The CDR3 is 16 residues long. V was clipped by 5 bases and J by 0 bases; unmatched bases: 7. Germline assignment: CDR1 MNHEY and CDR2 SMNVEV (reference sequence). The CDR3 region is CASSLIAGLSTDTQYF. CDR3 nucleotide sequence: TGTGCCAGCAGTCTAATAGCGGGACTCAGCACAGATACGCAGTATTTT.

This clonotype was picked up many times. The V gene is TRBV11-2, the J gene TRBJ2-7; D is undetermined. CDR1 is SGHAT, CDR2 FQNNGV, per germline. V lost 4 bases to trimming and J lost 2 bases, with 12 bases between them. The CDR3 loop spans 14 amino acids. The CDR3 region has the DNA TGTGCCAGCAGCTCGGAGAACCTCGCCTACGAGCAGTACTTC. Residues: CASSSENLAYEQYF.

The sample holds many counts of this clonotype. The CDR3 DNA is TGTGCCAGCAGCCTCCGACGGTTCACTGAAGCTTTCTTT. Encoded protein: CASSLRRFTEAFF. V is TRBV3-1 and J is TRBJ1-1; D gene uncertain. Germline loops: CDR1 LGHDT, CDR2 YNNKEL (reference sequence). V lost 4 bases and J 4 bases, leaving 10 bases between the germline ends. This CDR3 contains 13 residues.

About this clonotype: A much more abundant neighbour one base away suggests this may be a read error. The chain employs TRBV29-1 and TRBJ2-7; D ambiguous. V lost 7 bases to trimming and J lost 0 bases, with 13 bases between them. Per the germline V gene, CDR1 is SQVTM and CDR2 is ANQGSEA. The CDR3 loop spans 13 amino acids. Here the CDR3 reads CSALTDHSYEQYF. The CDR3 bases are TGCAGCGCTCTCACAGATCACTCCTACGAGCAGTACTTC.

This clonotype appeared many times. The CDR3 DNA is TGCAGCGTTGAAGACAAGACCTATGGCTACACCTTC. The encoded protein is CSVEDKTYGYTF. This sequence joins TRBV29-1 and TRBJ1-2; no clear D gene. Deletions cut 0 bases from V and 4 bases from J, with 6 bases between. The CDR3 spans 12 residues. CDR1 and CDR2 from the germline V gene are SQVTM and ANQGSEA.

This clonotype came up a few times. Just one base apart from a much larger clone, this may be a read error. The genes are TRBV28 and TRBJ2-1, with D possibly TRBD2 on 5 matching bases. CDR1 MDHEN and CDR2 SYDVKM come from the germline V gene. The CDR3 spans 13 residues. V was cut by 5 bases and J by 10 bases, with 15 bases left in between. The CDR3 nucleotides are TGTGCCAGCAGTGACCGACTAACCCACGAGCAGTTCTTC. Residues: CASSDRLTHEQFF.

This clonotype was counted a few times. V gene TRBV7-6 combines with J gene TRBJ1-4; no definite D call. The V end lost 2 bases, the J end lost 5 bases, and 12 bases lay between the germline ends. Germline CDR1 and CDR2: SGHVS and FNYEAQ. The CDR3 contains 15 residues. The DNA for the CDR3 is TGTGCCAGCAGCTTAAATGACGGTCGAAATGAAAAACTGTTTTTT. This gives the protein CASSLNDGRNEKLFF.

A few counts support this clonotype. V usage is TRBV24-1 and J usage is TRBJ2-2; D is unresolved. The CDR3 has 17 amino acids. The ends were cut back, 3 bases at V and 1 base at J, with 14 bases in the middle. The germline V gene has CDR1 KGHDR and CDR2 SFDVKD. The CDR3 nucleotides are TGTGCCACCAGTGATAGAGGCGTAATGGAGAACACCGGGGAGCTGTTTTTT. This encodes CATSDRGVMENTGELFF.

The rearrangement joins TRBV18 to TRBJ2-5; the match to TRBD2 covers 10 bases. The CDR3 is made up of 17 amino acids. Trimming took 8 bases from V and 7 from J; bases not matched to a gene: 19. Germline CDR1 KGHSH, CDR2 LQKENI. The CDR3 sequence is CASSQAAGGQMVGTQYF. The CDR3 DNA reads TGTGCCAGCAGCCAAGCAGCGGGAGGGCAAATGGTGGGGACCCAGTACTTC. The full variable domain, in which reference TRBV18 and TRBJ2-5 provide the parts outside the CDR3, is NAGVMQNPRHLVRRRGQEARLRCSPMKGHSHVYWYRQLPEEGLKFMVYLQKENIIDESGMPKERFSAEFPKEGPSILRIQQVVRGDSAAYFCASSQAAGGQMVGTQYFGPGTRLLVL.

CDR3 sequence reads: CASWGQEGGEQYF. The CDR3 bases are TGCGCCAGCTGGGGACAGGAGGGCGGCGAGCAGTACTTC. The chain uses TRBV10-2 and TRBJ2-7; TRBD1 matches 8 bases. This CDR3 spans 13 amino acids. The V gene end was trimmed by 8 bases and the J gene end by 6 bases; junction bases not matched to a gene: 9. Germline CDR1 WSHSY, CDR2 SAAADI.

The genes are TRBV4-3 and TRBJ2-6; no reliable D call. The V gene's germline CDR1 is LGHNA and CDR2 YSLEER. V was shortened by 3 bases and J by 4 bases, with 4 bases between the two germline ends. CDR3 length equals 13 residues. The CDR3 loop is CASSHTGANVLTF. CDR3 nucleotides: TGCGCCAGCAGCCATACCGGGGCCAACGTCCTGACTTTC.

Many counts were recorded for this clonotype. The chain links TRBV28 to TRBJ2-3; D remains unclear. From germline, CDR1 is MDHEN and CDR2 SYDVKM. This CDR3 region has 12 residues. Deletions cut 6 bases from V and 1 base from J, with 5 bases between. In DNA form, the CDR3 reads TGTGCCAGCAGGGGCGGCACAGATACGCAGTATTTT. Amino acid sequence: CASRGGTDTQYF. The entire variable domain, with the rest obtained from reference TRBV28 and TRBJ2-3, is as follows: DVKVTQSSRYLVKRTGEKVFLECVQDMDHENMFWYRQDPGLGLRLIYFSYDVKMKEKGDIPEGYSVSREKKERFSLILESASTNQTSMYLCASRGGTDTQYFGPGTRLTVL.

This clonotype was seen ten or more times. V is TRBV3-1 and J is TRBJ1-3; D gene ambiguous. Trimming took 1 base from V and 0 from J, leaving 10 bases between them. Germline V gene data show CDR1 as LGHDT and CDR2 as YNNKEL (reference sequence). CDR3 length: 16 residues. CDR3 coding DNA: TGTGCCAGCAGCCAAGGCCGTCCGGACTCTGGAAACACCATATATTTT. It codes for CASSQGRPDSGNTIYF.

The V and J genes are TRBV11-2 and TRBJ1-1, with a possible D match to TRBD1 (5 bases). The germline gives CDR1 SGHAT, CDR2 FQNNGV. The germline V and J ends were trimmed by 5 bases and 3 bases, with 13 bases remaining between them. This CDR3 has 14 amino acids. DNA of the CDR3: TGTGCCAGCAGCCAGAGGAAAGGGGACACTGAAGCTTTCTTT. Its translation: CASSQRKGDTEAFF.

J is TRBJ2-3 and V is TRBV6-1; 9 bases are shared with TRBD2. J was trimmed by 1 base and V by 3 bases; bases with no gene match: 8. The CDR3 sequence is 17 residues long. The germline V gene has CDR1 MNHNS and CDR2 SASEGT. Written as DNA, the CDR3 is TGTGCCAGCAGTGAGGCGGGAGGGCTAACGGGCACAGATACGCAGTATTTT. It specifies CASSEAGGLTGTDTQYF.

This clonotype occurred many times. Here the CDR3 DNA reads TGTGCCACTTGGAGGGGGTATAGCAATCAGCCCCAGCATTTT. Translation gives CATWRGYSNQPQHF. The J gene is TRBJ1-5, the V gene TRBV28; D might be TRBD1 (6 bases). Trimming stripped 10 bases from V and 0 bases from J, with 13 bases between. The CDR3 is made up of 14 amino acids. The germline V gene encodes CDR1 MDHEN and CDR2 SYDVKM. The whole variable domain, remainder taken from reference TRBV28 and TRBJ1-5, is DVKVTQSSRYLVKRTGEKVFLECVQDMDHENMFWYRQDPGLGLRLIYFSYDVKMKEKGDIPEGYSVSREKKERFSLILESASTNQTSMYLCATWRGYSNQPQHFGDGTRLSIL.

This clonotype came up many times. The chain is built from TRBV6-1 and TRBJ1-2, with D possibly TRBD1 on 6 matching bases. CDR3 length: 12 residues. The germline gives CDR1 MNHNS, CDR2 SASEGT. The V end lost 8 bases, the J end lost 4 bases, and 11 bases lay between the germline ends. The CDR3 nucleotides read TGTGCCAGCCTCGGGGGGGCCTATGGCTACACCTTC. As protein: CASLGGAYGYTF.